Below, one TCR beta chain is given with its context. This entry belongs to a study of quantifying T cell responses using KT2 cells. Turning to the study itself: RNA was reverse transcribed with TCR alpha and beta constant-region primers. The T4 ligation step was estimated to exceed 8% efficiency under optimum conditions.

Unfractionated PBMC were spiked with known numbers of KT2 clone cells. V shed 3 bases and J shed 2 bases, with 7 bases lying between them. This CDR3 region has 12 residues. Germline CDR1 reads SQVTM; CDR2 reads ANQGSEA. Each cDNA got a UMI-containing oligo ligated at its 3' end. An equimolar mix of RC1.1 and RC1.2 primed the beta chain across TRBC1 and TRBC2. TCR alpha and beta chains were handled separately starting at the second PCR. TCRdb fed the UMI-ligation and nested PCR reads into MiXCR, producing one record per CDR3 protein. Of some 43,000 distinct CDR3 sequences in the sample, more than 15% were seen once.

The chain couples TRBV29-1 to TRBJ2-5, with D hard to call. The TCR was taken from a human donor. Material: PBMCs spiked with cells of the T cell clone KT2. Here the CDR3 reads CSVERQQETQYF. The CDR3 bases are TGCAGCGTTGAGAGGCAGCAAGAGACCCAGTACTTC. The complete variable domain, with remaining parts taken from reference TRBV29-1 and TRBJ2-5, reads SAVISQKPSRDICQRGTSLTIQCQVDSQVTMMFWYRQQPGQSLTLIATANQGSEATYESGFVIDKFPISRPNLTFSTLTVSNMSPEDSSIYLCSVERQQETQYFGPGTRLLVL.